The 10 T cell receptor beta chains given below trace back to one sample, sequenced in a study of T cell responses to AZD1222 COVID-19 vaccine. Assay used: immunoSEQ multiplex PCR; TCRdb lists only in-frame clones, some missing. In the table there are nearly 90,000 clones, around 89% of which are singletons. This sample comprised peripheral blood, obtained 28 days after the second AZD1222 dose. Receptors were obtained from an adult who received the AZD1222 COVID-19 vaccine.

The rearrangement joins TRBV6-5 to TRBJ1-3; D is uncertain. Deletions cut 0 bases from V and 4 bases from J, with 4 bases between. The CDR3 contains 13 residues. CDR1 MNHEY and CDR2 SVGAGI come from the germline V gene. DNA for the CDR3: TGTGCCAGCAGTTACTCACAGGGAAACACCATATATTTT. Its protein product is CASSYSQGNTIYF.

In its sample, this clone was seen once. This sequence joins TRBV11-2 and TRBJ1-5; D perhaps matches TRBD1 (5 bases). The length of the CDR3 is 13 residues. Germline V gene lookup returns CDR1 SGHAT and CDR2 FQNNGV. The V and J ends lost 5 bases and 6 bases respectively, with 11 bases between them. The CDR3 nucleotides read TGTGCCAGCAGCACCTCAGGGATTCAGCCCCAGCATTTT. Protein sequence: CASSTSGIQPQHF.

The rearrangement joins TRBV7-9 to TRBJ2-1, with D maybe TRBD2 (5 bases). The germline gives CDR1 SEHNR, CDR2 FQNEAQ (reference sequence). V lost 5 bases to trimming and J lost 8 bases, with 16 bases between them. CDR3 length: 14 amino acids. This CDR3 is CASSRTVSGDEQFF. The CDR3, as DNA: TGTGCCAGCAGCCGAACCGTGTCCGGGGATGAGCAGTTCTTC.

The rearrangement links TRBV7-9 to TRBJ1-1; D is unresolved. Trimming shortened V by 3 bases and J by 1 base, and 6 bases separated the two germline ends. The CDR3 is made up of 13 amino acids. CDR1 and CDR2 (germline): SEHNR, FQNEAQ (reference sequence). CDR3 nucleotides: TGTGCCAGCAGCTTTGTTAAGAACACTGAAGCTTTCTTT. It codes for CASSFVKNTEAFF.

This clone was observed a few times. The chain couples TRBV7-9 to TRBJ1-3, with a tentative D call TRBD1 (5 bases). The CDR3 has 16 residues. CDR1 and CDR2 (germline): SEHNR, FQNEAQ (reference sequence). V was shortened by 1 base and J by 1 base, with 11 bases between the two germline ends. The CDR3 sequence is CASSLEGLVSGNTIYF. Written as DNA, the CDR3 is TGTGCCAGCAGCTTAGAGGGGTTGGTATCTGGAAACACCATATATTTT.

The chain carries TRBV5-1 and TRBJ1-2; D unresolved. The CDR3 contains 14 residues. Germline-derived CDR1 and CDR2 are SGHRS and YFSETQ. The V end lost 4 bases, the J end lost 2 bases, and 12 bases lay between the germline ends. CDR3: CASSPGGLNYGYTF. CDR3 bases: TGCGCCAGCAGCCCCGGAGGCCTAAACTATGGCTACACCTTC.

This clone was seen only once. The J gene is TRBJ2-7, the V gene TRBV7-3; TRBD2 aligns across 8 bases. V lost 6 bases to trimming and J lost 3 bases; unmatched junction nucleotides: 7. Germline CDR1 reads SGHTA; CDR2 reads FQGTGA. The CDR3 loop spans 14 amino acids. The CDR3 reads CASSPSGSLYEQYF. CDR3 DNA sequence: TGTGCCAGCAGTCCGAGCGGGAGCCTCTACGAGCAGTACTTC. Full variable domain (remainder filled in from reference TRBV7-3 and TRBJ2-7): GAGVSQTPSNKVTEKGKYVELRCDPISGHTALYWYRQSLGQGPEFLIYFQGTGAADDSGLPNDRFFAVRPEGSVSTLKIQRTERGDSAVYLCASSPSGSLYEQYFGPGTRLTVT.

The gene calls are TRBV7-9 and TRBJ1-3, with 8 bases fitting TRBD1. With 6 bases clipped from V and 1 base from J, the junction kept 8 bases outside the gene matches. CDR3 length: 16 amino acids. Germline CDR1 and CDR2: SEHNR and FQNEAQ (reference sequence). The CDR3 region has the DNA TGTGCCAGCAGTGGACAGGGTATTGTGTCTGGAAACACCATATATTTT. This sequence encodes CASSGQGIVSGNTIYF.

This chain uses TRBV7-2 with TRBJ1-2; 9 nucleotides match TRBD1. The CDR3 has 16 residues. J lost 5 bases, V lost 4 bases, and 11 bases had no gene match. The germline V gene encodes CDR1 SGHTA and CDR2 FQGNSA. DNA of the CDR3: TGTGCCAGCAGCTCTAGGTTGCGGGACAGGGATTATGGCTACACCTTC. Protein: CASSSRLRDRDYGYTF.

The V gene is TRBV19, the J gene TRBJ1-1; tentative D call: TRBD1 (5 bases). V lost 6 bases and J lost 4, with 15 bases in between. CDR1 is LNHDA and CDR2 is SQIVND in the germline V gene (reference sequence). This CDR3 comprises 14 residues. CDR3 in DNA: TGTGCCAGTAGACAGGACGCATGGAGCACTGAAGCTTTCTTT. Protein product: CASRQDAWSTEAFF.